This T cell receptor (beta chain) originates from a study of blood T cell repertoires in COVID-19. Study members were between roughly 18 and 100 years old and lived in approximately 25 US regions. V lost 2 bases and J 7 bases, leaving 11 bases between the germline ends. Germline values: CDR1 GTSNPN, CDR2 SVGIG (reference sequence). The CDR3 length is 12 residues. Original data processing: Amplification of reference gene primers provided the estimated nucleated cell counts. Some clones are missing from TCRdb's copy, which holds only in-frame ones; the method was immunoSEQ multiplex PCR. The V and J calls and clone size are taken from that table; D and trimming were inferred from the DNA. The sample lists roughly 190,000 clones, more than 75% occurring once.

This TCR derives from a woman between 45 and 65 years old with acute COVID-19. Sequenced input: PBMCs or T cells enriched from blood (not recorded which). The chain carries TRBV30 and TRBJ1-2; D is ambiguous. In DNA, the CDR3 is TGTGCCTGGAGTCGGGAGGTTCGTGGCTACACCTTC. This encodes CAWSREVRGYTF.